One and the same sample provided the 9 T cell receptor beta chains below, sequenced in a study of prognosis after radiotherapy for stage I lung cancer. With two-round multiplex PCR, TCR beta CDR3 sequences were amplified from genomic DNA. During first-round PCR, primers specific to each TRBV and TRBJ gene were used. Each CDR3 protein gets one entry after TCRdb re-called the multiplex PCR reads with MiXCR. This table has tens of thousands of distinct CDR3 sequences, roughly a quarter appearing once. The sample here was PBMCs, taken before or after stereotactic body radiation therapy (not recorded which). These TCRs come from a donor aged 50 or older with non-small cell lung cancer.

This clonotype was seen ten or more times. The chain has TRBV12-3 or TRBV12-4 and TRBJ1-2, with D tentatively TRBD1 (5 bases). V lost 4 bases, J lost 2 bases, and 8 bases lay in between. CDR3 size: 13 residues. The CDR3 is CASSSDTNYGYTF. The CDR3 bases are TGTGCCAGCAGTTCGGACACCAACTATGGCTACACCTTC.

Many counts were recorded for this clonotype. V and J are TRBV6-2 or TRBV6-3 and TRBJ2-3; D call uncertain. V was shortened by 5 bases and J by 2 bases, with 2 bases between the two germline ends. The CDR3 spans 11 residues. The germline gives CDR1 MNHEY, CDR2 SVGEGT. CDR3: CASSLTDTQYF. The DNA of the CDR3 is TGTGCCAGCAGTCTCACAGATACGCAGTATTTT.

This clonotype was observed many times. The V and J genes are TRBV20-1 and TRBJ2-2; 8 bases agree with TRBD2. The CDR3 has 15 amino acids. J lost 4 bases, V lost 5 bases, and 9 bases had no gene match. CDR1 DFQATT and CDR2 SNEGSKA come from the germline V gene (reference sequence). The CDR3 sequence: CSAPHPREGTGELFF. CDR3 coding DNA: TGCAGTGCTCCACATCCCCGGGAGGGCACCGGGGAGCTGTTTTTT.

This clonotype has at least ten counts. The genes are TRBV24-1 and TRBJ2-5; D is unresolved. CDR1 is KGHDR, CDR2 SFDVKD, per germline. Trimming took off 3 bases at V and 1 base at J, with 11 bases between the two ends. This CDR3 spans 15 amino acids. The CDR3 reads CATSDTTSVQETQYF. CDR3 DNA: TGTGCCACCAGTGATACCACTTCGGTCCAAGAGACCCAGTACTTC.

Worth noting for this clonotype: A much larger clone sits a single nucleotide away, making a read error possible. This chain uses TRBV10-3 with TRBJ2-7; a weak D match, TRBD1 (6 bases). CDR3 length: 17 residues. Germline CDR1 ENHRY, CDR2 SYGVKD. Trimming removed 11 bases at V and 7 bases at J, with 33 bases between. For the CDR3, the DNA is TGTGCCCCCCAGGGGTCGCACCGGGCGAGCTCCTACAATGAGCAGTACTTC. Protein sequence: CAPQGSHRASSYNEQYF.

This clonotype has a count of ten or more. The chain has TRBV19 and TRBJ2-1; possible D gene TRBD2, 5 bases. In germline, CDR1 is LNHDA, CDR2 SQIVND (reference sequence). The CDR3 has 17 amino acids. The V end was cut by 3 bases, the J end by 6 bases, with 21 bases between. The CDR3 sequence: CASSIYPGRARGNEQFF. As DNA, the CDR3 is TGTGCCAGTAGTATCTATCCCGGACGAGCCCGGGGCAATGAGCAGTTCTTC.

This clonotype has ten or more counts. V is TRBV7-9 and J is TRBJ1-2; D is undetermined. This CDR3 comprises 15 residues. The ends were cut back, 5 bases at V and 5 bases at J, with 18 bases in the middle. Germline V lookup: CDR1 SEHNR, CDR2 FQNEAQ (reference sequence). For the CDR3, the DNA is TGTGCCAGCAGCCCGCTTGGCGTGGGGAGATATGGCTACACCTTC. Translating gives CASSPLGVGRYGYTF.

This clonotype was recorded many times. This chain uses TRBV7-2 with TRBJ2-1, with TRBD2 matching over 12 bases. The length of the CDR3 is 16 residues. CDR1 is SGHTA, CDR2 FQGNSA, per germline. V shed 7 bases, J shed 9 bases, and the junction held 13 bases outside the gene matches. The CDR3 region is CASKLAGGQSYPEQFF. The CDR3 DNA sequence: TGTGCCAGCAAACTAGCGGGGGGACAGAGCTACCCTGAGCAGTTCTTC.

In this sample, this clonotype turned up many times. The V and J genes are TRBV20-1 and TRBJ2-7, with a tentative D call TRBD1 (6 bases). The CDR3 loop spans 13 amino acids. Trimming shortened V by 3 bases and J by 0 bases, and 9 bases separated the two germline ends. Germline V gene lookup returns CDR1 DFQATT and CDR2 SNEGSKA (reference sequence). In DNA, the CDR3 is TGCAGTGCTAGTCAGGGGTTCTCCTACGAGCAGTACTTC. Translated, it gives CSASQGFSYEQYF.